This T cell receptor (beta chain) comes out of a study of blood T cell repertoires in COVID-19. Study details: Spain, Italy and the United States supplied samples that represented acute and convalescent COVID-19. In each case, the material was cDNA or gDNA derived from T cells, B-cell-depleted T cells, or PBMCs.

J lost 2 bases, V lost 3 bases, and 6 bases had no gene match. This CDR3 region has 16 residues. The germline V gene has CDR1 LGHNA and CDR2 YSLEER. Original processing notes: The authors estimated nucleated cell counts from reference gene primer amplification. Profiled with immunoSEQ multiplex PCR; TCRdb holds only in-frame clones, not every one. D and trimming come from the DNA, and the V and J calls and clone size come from that table. The sample shows more than 400,000 clones, 80% to 90% of them seen only once. This chain connects TRBV4-3 to TRBJ2-3, with 9 bases fitting TRBD2. Specimen: peripheral blood. This sequence was found in a human donor in a cohort sampled during active COVID-19. CDR3 DNA: TGCGCCAGCAGCCATAAAGCGGGGGGCGACACAGATACGCAGTATTTT. Translating it yields CASSHKAGGDTDTQYF.